A selection of T cell receptor beta chains follows, all from one sample in a study of blood T cell repertoires in COVID-19. Assay: immunoSEQ multiplex PCR; the TCRdb copy retains only in-frame clones and omits some. The table records about 110,000 clones, more than 75% of them present only once. Input material: peripheral blood. The source of these receptors is a human donor in a cohort sampled during active COVID-19. CDR3s include the opening cysteine and the closing phenylalanine or tryptophan. Fields, in order: V gene, D gene, CDR3 protein. The D gene is left open where the match is weak.

V gene: TRBV28
D gene: -
CDR3 protein: CASSLPGTVGEQYF

V gene: TRBV20-1
D gene: TRBD1
CDR3 protein: CSASGTGGYTGELFF

V gene: TRBV6-2/TRBV6-3
D gene: TRBD2
CDR3 protein: CASSYQGLAGEIDPGELFF

V gene: TRBV7-3
D gene: TRBD2
CDR3 protein: CASSPGLAGGNEQFF

V gene: TRBV12-3/TRBV12-4
D gene: -
CDR3 protein: CASSFSETEAFF

V gene: TRBV24-1
D gene: TRBD2
CDR3 protein: CATAREGEQFF

V gene: TRBV6-5
D gene: -
CDR3 protein: CAAKGRGRHEQYF

V gene: TRBV6-6
D gene: -
CDR3 protein: CASSYSEGNTEAFF

V gene: TRBV15
D gene: -
CDR3 protein: CATSRGLTDTQYF

V gene: TRBV2
D gene: TRBD1
CDR3 protein: CASSLRDRDEKLFF

V gene: TRBV2
D gene: TRBD1
CDR3 protein: CASRGGTGGGKYGYTF

V gene: TRBV7-2
D gene: TRBD1
CDR3 protein: CASSLRQGNTEAFF

V gene: TRBV3-1/TRBV3-2
D gene: TRBD2
CDR3 protein: CASSQDLSGSGTQYF

V gene: TRBV10-3
D gene: -
CDR3 protein: CAISEQTSTDTQYF

V gene: TRBV7-2
D gene: -
CDR3 protein: CASSLGGLLPNEQFF

V gene: TRBV19
D gene: -
CDR3 protein: CASRGSGEKLFF

V gene: TRBV6-1
D gene: TRBD1
CDR3 protein: CASSDTGTGGNEQFF

V gene: TRBV28
D gene: -
CDR3 protein: CASSLSGTTYSPLHF

V gene: TRBV3-1/TRBV3-2
D gene: TRBD1
CDR3 protein: CASSQWDRVDQEQYF

V gene: TRBV21-1
D gene: -
CDR3 protein: CASSKGGTGDYEQYF

V gene: TRBV6-6
D gene: -
CDR3 protein: CASLQGNQPQHF

V gene: TRBV5-1
D gene: -
CDR3 protein: CASSVREGGEAFF

V gene: TRBV11-2
D gene: -
CDR3 protein: CASSLGQGGTEAFF

V gene: TRBV24-1
D gene: -
CDR3 protein: CATSDRDIYEQYF